A selection of T cell receptor beta chains follows, all from one sample in a study of OX40 agonist ivuxolimab in advanced cancers. Data came from immunoSEQ multiplex PCR; TCRdb stores just in-frame clones and leaves some out. The data contain 77,000 or so clones, roughly 87% of them seen just once; the ten biggest clones take up 9.5% to 12%. Sequences were derived from CD4+ or CD8+ T cells sorted from blood, sampled in a trial of the OX40 agonist ivuxolimab. All receptors come from an adult with an advanced solid tumor such as melanoma, head and neck, liver or kidney cancer. Both conserved end residues are part of each CDR3. The D gene is left open where the match is weak. Clone size appears in some rows only: once, few, many, or a class for an expanded clone.

j_gene,abundance,d_gene,v_gene,CDR3nt,CDR3aa
TRBJ1-5,once,.,TRBV4-1,TGCGCCAGCAGCCAATTCCCGGGGGTGGCCTATCAGCCCCAGCATTTT,CASSQFPGVAYQPQHF
TRBJ2-1,.,.,TRBV6-5,TGTGCCAGCAGTTGGGGGGGCGTGTATGAGCAGTTCTTC,CASSWGGVYEQFF
TRBJ2-1,.,TRBD2,TRBV29-1,TGCAGCGTCATGGGACTAGCGAGCTTCCCGGGCCTCGACTCCTACAATGAGCAGTTCTTC,CSVMGLASFPGLDSYNEQFF
TRBJ1-4,.,TRBD1,TRBV6-1,TGTGCCAGCAGTGTCGGGACAGTCCTCCGGGGGGCAACTAATGAAAAACTGTTTTTT,CASSVGTVLRGATNEKLFF
TRBJ2-2,many,.,TRBV9,TGTGCCAGCAGCGTAGAGGGAAGTTATACCGGGGAGCTGTTTTTT,CASSVEGSYTGELFF
TRBJ2-7,.,.,TRBV4-2,TGTGCCAGCAGTTTGGGGAGTGCCCACGAGCAGTACTTC,CASSLGSAHEQYF
TRBJ2-1,.,.,TRBV28,TGTGCCAGCAGTTTTGGTGGGCGTGTTAGGCAGTTCTTC,CASSFGGRVRQFF
TRBJ1-1,.,TRBD1,TRBV6-5,TGTGCCAGCAGTTACGTTACAGGGGGGGGAACTGAAGCTTTCTTT,CASSYVTGGGTEAFF
TRBJ2-5,.,TRBD2,TRBV4-2,TGTGCCAGCAGTCCACGCGGGGAGGGAGGCGAGACCCAGTACTTC,CASSPRGEGGETQYF
TRBJ1-2,few,.,TRBV2,TGTGCCACCCAAAGAGGGGTGAACTATGGCTACACCTTC,CATQRGVNYGYTF
TRBJ2-3,.,.,TRBV18,TGTGCCAGCTCACGTCGGGACTCACACACAGATACGCAGTATTTT,CASSRRDSHTDTQYF
TRBJ1-1,.,.,TRBV6-5,TGTGCCAGCAGTCACCGGGACTACCGGGGGACTGAAGCTTTCTTT,CASSHRDYRGTEAFF
TRBJ2-7,.,TRBD1,TRBV5-5,TGTGCCAGCAGCTCAGGGGGCATCTACGAGCAGTACTTC,CASSSGGIYEQYF
TRBJ1-6,.,.,TRBV5-1,TGCGCCAGCAGCTTGTTCGGTTACAGTTCACCCCTCCACTTT,CASSLFGYSSPLHF
TRBJ2-6,.,.,TRBV19,TGTGCCAGTGGGGGCAGGGGAAATGTCGGGGCCAACGTCCTGACTTTC,CASGGRGNVGANVLTF
TRBJ1-1,once,.,TRBV7-8,TGTGCCAGCAGCCGGGGCCTTCTAATGAACACTGAAGCTTTCTTT,CASSRGLLMNTEAFF
TRBJ1-6,once,TRBD1,TRBV6-4,TGTGCCAGCAGTTACATTGGACAGGCTTCTTCACCCCTCCACTTT,CASSYIGQASSPLHF
TRBJ1-3,.,.,TRBV5-4,TGTGCCAGCAGCTTGGGACAGCGCAGCTCTGGAAACACCATATATTTT,CASSLGQRSSGNTIYF
TRBJ2-6,.,TRBD2,TRBV19,TGTGCCAGTACCCAGACTAGCGGGGGGGCTGGGGCCAACGTCCTGACTTTC,CASTQTSGGAGANVLTF
TRBJ2-7,once,TRBD1,TRBV28,TGTGCCAGCAGTTTAGAGTTCGGGACAGGGGGCCACGAGCAGTACTTC,CASSLEFGTGGHEQYF